Each of the 28 T cell receptor beta chains below was sequenced from the same sample in a study of T cell repertoires in cytomegalovirus infection. TCRdb used MiXCR to reprocess the reads, holding one entry per CDR3 protein. The repertoire consists of around 440,000 distinct CDR3 sequences, with around 11% occurring once and the leading ten covering about 9.4%. Sequencing was done on a sample of PBMCs. These receptors all stem from a human donor in good health (CMV status not recorded). Some clones in this sample may be carry-over from other donors' samples.

The chain recombines TRBV28 with TRBJ2-5; D uncertain. V lost 6 bases and J lost 4, with 15 bases in between. Germline V CDR1 and CDR2: MDHEN, SYDVKM. The CDR3 is made up of 14 amino acids. This CDR3 reads CASSPIEAGETQYF. The DNA for the CDR3 is TGTGCCAGCAGCCCCATTGAGGCAGGAGAGACCCAGTACTTC.

This clonotype was observed a handful of times. Germline is not matched at one junction end, which may reflect a read error. This rearrangement joins TRBV7-9 to TRBJ1-1; D may be TRBD1 (5 bases). Germline CDR1 reads SEHNR; CDR2 reads FQNEAQ (reference sequence). There are 14 residues in the CDR3. The CDR3 sequence: CASRLGTVNTEAFF. Written as DNA, the CDR3 is TGTGCCAGCCGCTTAGGGACGGTGAACACTGAAGCTTTCTTT.

The rearrangement links TRBV13 to TRBJ2-1; tentatively, D is TRBD2 (7 bases). Germline CDR1 reads PRHDT; CDR2 reads FYEKMQ (reference sequence). The V end lost 5 bases, the J end lost 5 bases, and 19 bases lay between the germline ends. This CDR3 is 16 amino acids long. The CDR3 region has the DNA TGTGCCAGCAGCCTCCTAGGCGGGGGCGAACACAATGAGCAGTTCTTC. It is translated as CASSLLGGGEHNEQFF. Filled out from reference TRBV13 and TRBJ2-1, the complete variable domain reads AAGVIQSPRHLIKEKRETATLKCYPIPRHDTVYWYQQGPGQDPQFLISFYEKMQSDKGSIPDRFSAQQFSDYHSELNMSSLELGDSALYFCASSLLGGGEHNEQFFGPGTRLTVL.

The chain links TRBV19 to TRBJ2-2; 9 nucleotides line up with TRBD1. Looked up from germline, CDR1 is LNHDA and CDR2 is SQIVND (reference sequence). This CDR3 region has 14 residues. V gave up 6 bases and J gave up 5 bases; unmatched junction bases: 4. The CDR3 loop reads CASRDRGGTGELFF. The CDR3 DNA reads as TGTGCCAGTAGGGACAGGGGAGGGACCGGGGAGCTGTTTTTT.

This clonotype showed up many times. This chain joins TRBV20-1 and TRBJ1-1, with D possibly matching TRBD1 (5 bases). The V gene lost 1 base and the J gene lost 0 bases, with 15 bases spanning the gap. The V gene's germline CDR1 is DFQATT and CDR2 SNEGSKA (reference sequence). This CDR3 region has 16 residues. This chain's CDR3 is CSARALRGAMNTEAFF. The CDR3 DNA reads as TGCAGTGCTAGAGCTCTTAGGGGTGCCATGAACACTGAAGCTTTCTTT.

Only a few counts were recorded for this clonotype. V and J are TRBV14 and TRBJ2-3; D tentatively fits TRBD1 or TRBD2 (5 bases each). The germline V gene encodes CDR1 SGHDN and CDR2 FVKESK. The CDR3 has 20 amino acids. V lost 4 bases and J lost 0, with 26 bases in between. As DNA, the CDR3 is TGTGCCAGCAGCCTTGGGGCTTCGGCTGGGGGTCTAGCCAGCACAGATACGCAGTATTTT. Protein product: CASSLGASAGGLASTDTQYF.

There are many counts of this clonotype. The chain uses TRBV28 and TRBJ2-1, with 11 bases aligning to TRBD2. The CDR3 covers 17 residues. CDR1 is MDHEN and CDR2 is SYDVKM in the germline V gene. V dropped 4 bases and J dropped 4; count of bases not matched to a gene: 9. Written as DNA, the CDR3 is TGTGCCAGCAGTTCCTATAGCGGGAGGGGCCCTTACAATGAGCAGTTCTTC. This sequence encodes CASSSYSGRGPYNEQFF.

The genes are TRBV2 and TRBJ2-7; no firm D call. The CDR3 is 14 residues long. V shed 3 bases and J shed 2 bases, with 11 bases lying between them. Germline-derived CDR1 and CDR2 are SNHLY and FYNNEI. DNA of the CDR3: TGTGCCAGCAGTGATGCCAGGCGTCCCTACGAGCAGTACTTC. Residues: CASSDARRPYEQYF.

At least ten counts were recorded for this clonotype. The chain recombines TRBV2 with TRBJ1-2; TRBD1 matches 8 bases. This CDR3 has 16 residues. Per germline, CDR1 SNHLY and CDR2 FYNNEI. The junction had 10 bases not matched to a gene; V was cut back by 1 base and J by 6 bases. The CDR3 DNA sequence: TGTGCCAGCAGTGAAGGAAGAAGGACAGGGTTGAATGGCTACACCTTC. Protein product: CASSEGRRTGLNGYTF.

This clonotype was picked up many times. The J gene is TRBJ1-4, the V gene TRBV6-1; TRBD1 matches 9 bases. The germline V gene has CDR1 MNHNS and CDR2 SASEGT. With 7 bases clipped from V and 8 bases from J, the junction kept 5 bases outside the gene matches. The CDR3 is 13 residues long. The CDR3 sequence: CASNGQGWEKLFF. The DNA for the CDR3 is TGTGCCAGCAATGGACAGGGGTGGGAAAAACTGTTTTTT.

This rearrangement joins TRBV4-2 to TRBJ2-3; TRBD2 might be the D (6 bases). The CDR3 is made up of 16 amino acids. CDR1 and CDR2 (germline): LGHNA, YNFKEQ. The V gene lost 4 bases and the J gene lost 1 base, with 15 bases spanning the gap. The CDR3 protein is CASSRSGEGGTDTQYF. CDR3 DNA sequence: TGTGCCAGCAGCCGTTCGGGGGAAGGTGGCACAGATACGCAGTATTTT.

This chain links TRBV7-9 with TRBJ2-3; a possible D gene is TRBD2 (6 bases). The CDR3 has 18 amino acids. Germline lookup yields CDR1 SEHNR and CDR2 FQNEAQ (reference sequence). The germline V and J ends were trimmed by 2 bases and 4 bases, with 22 bases remaining between them. DNA of the CDR3: TGTGCCAGCAGCTTATCCCCCCCCCCGGGGGATCTATCAGATACGCAGTATTTT. It yields the protein CASSLSPPPGDLSDTQYF.

This clonotype was counted only a few times. The chain couples TRBV30 to TRBJ2-1; TRBD2 matches at 11 bases. This CDR3 is built from 14 residues. V was pared by 0 bases and J by 7 bases, with 2 bases of the junction left unmatched. Germline CDR1 GTSNPN, CDR2 SVGIG (reference sequence). This CDR3 is CAWSVTSGRNEQFF. The CDR3 bases are TGTGCCTGGAGTGTTACTAGCGGGAGAAATGAGCAGTTCTTC. Based on the CDR3 plus reference TRBV30 and TRBJ2-1, the full variable domain is SQTIHQWPATLVQPVGSPLSLECTVEGTSNPNLYWYRQAAGRGLQLLFYSVGIGQISSEVPQNLSASRPQDRQFILSSKKLLLSDSGFYLCAWSVTSGRNEQFFGPGTRLTVL.

This clonotype came up many times. The genes are TRBV7-6 and TRBJ2-5; the D is unclear. V lost 2 bases and J 3 bases, leaving 1 base between the germline ends. The V gene's germline CDR1 is SGHVS and CDR2 FNYEAQ. CDR3 length: 11 amino acids. CDR3 amino acids: CASSLKETQYF. In nucleotides, the CDR3 is TGTGCCAGCAGCTTAAAAGAGACCCAGTACTTC.

This clonotype was counted ten times or more. The chain couples TRBV19 to TRBJ1-1; D is possibly TRBD1 (6 bases). V dropped 7 bases and J dropped 1 base, with 13 bases sitting between them. Germline values: CDR1 LNHDA, CDR2 SQIVND (reference sequence). The CDR3 runs 14 residues. The CDR3 here is CASTPGGANTEAFF. The CDR3 region has the DNA TGTGCCAGTACACCCGGGGGGGCGAACACTGAAGCTTTCTTT.

There are many counts of this clonotype. The chain carries TRBV29-1 and TRBJ2-5, with a possible D match to TRBD1 (6 bases). Germline V gene lookup returns CDR1 SQVTM and CDR2 ANQGSEA. CDR3 length: 11 residues. With 7 bases removed from V and 5 bases from J, the gap between germline ends came to 11 bases. Here the CDR3 reads CSGGQSETQYF. The CDR3, as DNA: TGCAGCGGTGGACAGTCCGAGACCCAGTACTTC.

This clonotype was recorded a few times. The chain joins TRBV20-1 to TRBJ1-4; TRBD1 might be the D (6 bases). Germline V lookup: CDR1 DFQATT, CDR2 SNEGSKA (reference sequence). The CDR3 consists of 15 residues. The germline V and J ends were trimmed by 6 bases and 5 bases, with 19 bases remaining between them. CDR3 sequence reads: CSAPSIQGPNEKLFF. Here the CDR3 DNA reads TGCAGTGCCCCGAGCATACAGGGCCCCAATGAAAAACTGTTTTTT.

A few counts support this clonotype. V gene TRBV7-3 combines with J gene TRBJ2-2, with TRBD2 matching over 10 bases. This CDR3 contains 13 residues. V trimming: 4 bases; J trimming: 11 bases; junction bases outside the gene matches: 4. Per the germline V gene, CDR1 is SGHTA and CDR2 is FQGTGA. The CDR3 protein is CASSSSGGVELFF. CDR3 bases: TGTGCCAGCAGCTCTAGCGGGGGAGTTGAGCTGTTTTTT.

About this clonotype: Given a much more abundant clone one base away, this may be a read error. Likely a read error: the CDR3 ends without its conserved phenylalanine or tryptophan. The chain couples TRBV7-9 to TRBJ1-2; D gene uncertain. The V end was cut by 1 base, the J end by 4 bases, with 7 bases between. The CDR3 has 13 amino acids. The germline V gene encodes CDR1 SEHNR and CDR2 FQNEAQ (reference sequence). The CDR3 sequence is CASSLGISYGYTL. CDR3 sequence (DNA): TGTGCCAGCAGCTTAGGCATTTCCTATGGCTACACCCTC.

The V gene is TRBV6-2 or TRBV6-3, the J gene TRBJ1-1; 8 nucleotides line up with TRBD1. Unmatched junction bases numbered 10, after V lost 4 bases and J lost 0 bases. This CDR3 contains 17 residues. Germline V CDR1 and CDR2: MNHEY, SVGEGT. This CDR3 reads CASSSAGGAGMNTEAFF. The CDR3 coding sequence is TGTGCCAGCAGTTCGGCAGGGGGCGCAGGGATGAACACTGAAGCTTTCTTT.

Note on this clonotype: Given a much more abundant clone one base away, this may be a read error. This chain links TRBV7-8 with TRBJ2-1; D unclear. The germline V gene has CDR1 SGHVS and CDR2 FQNEAQ. The CDR3 has 11 residues. With 5 bases removed from V and 5 bases from J, the gap between germline ends came to 4 bases. CDR3 in DNA: TGTGCCAGCAGCCCCCACAATGAGCAGTTCTTC. Protein sequence: CASSPHNEQFF.

This chain's CDR3 is CAISKQLAQPQHF. The CDR3 DNA sequence: TGTGCCATCAGTAAACAGTTGGCTCAGCCCCAGCATTTT. This chain links TRBV10-3 with TRBJ1-5; D is ambiguous. Germline lookup yields CDR1 ENHRY and CDR2 SYGVKD. V was cut by 5 bases and J by 6 bases, with 11 bases left in between. This CDR3 contains 13 residues.

This clonotype was picked up a small number of times. The chain couples TRBV6-5 to TRBJ2-4; the D is unclear. The CDR3 is 16 amino acids. The germline V and J ends were trimmed by 4 bases and 2 bases, with 15 bases remaining between them. CDR1 and CDR2 from the germline V gene are MNHEY and SVGAGI. The CDR3 nucleotides are TGTGCCAGCAGTTCCCCTTATTTAACCACCAAAAACATTCAGTACTTC. Translating gives CASSSPYLTTKNIQYF.

This clonotype was counted at least ten times. The chain recombines TRBV7-8 with TRBJ1-4, with 7 positions matching TRBD1. CDR3 length: 15 amino acids. J gave up 4 bases and V 3 bases, and 5 bases lay outside the gene matches. CDR1 is SGHVS, CDR2 FQNEAQ, per germline. CDR3 loop: CASSFSGTVNEKLFF. CDR3 DNA sequence: TGTGCCAGCAGCTTTTCCGGGACAGTTAATGAAAAACTGTTTTTT.

This clonotype was picked up a small number of times. The J gene is TRBJ2-6, the V gene TRBV18; no reliable D call. Germline V gene sequence: CDR1 KGHSH, CDR2 LQKENI. The CDR3 is 16 residues long. The V and J ends lost 0 bases and 0 bases respectively, with 6 bases between them. CDR3 loop: CASSPPRLSGANVLTF. The DNA for the CDR3 is TGTGCCAGCTCACCACCGAGGCTCTCTGGGGCCAACGTCCTGACTTTC.

The chain links TRBV9 to TRBJ1-4; D might be TRBD1 (6 bases). V was shortened by 0 bases and J by 8 bases, with 14 bases between the two germline ends. The CDR3 has 15 residues. Per the germline V gene, CDR1 is SGDLS and CDR2 is YYNGEE. This CDR3 is CASSVEGRGGEKLFF. The CDR3 DNA follows: TGTGCCAGCAGCGTAGAGGGCAGGGGAGGGGAAAAACTGTTTTTT.

This clonotype was observed a few times. This chain links TRBV19 with TRBJ2-1; TRBD2 agrees at 12 bases. V gave up 4 bases and J gave up 4 bases; unmatched junction bases: 5. The CDR3 covers 16 residues. CDR1 and CDR2 from the germline V gene are LNHDA and SQIVND (reference sequence). The CDR3 nucleotides are TGTGCCAGTAGTACGCCGGGACTAGCGGGTTACAATGAGCAGTTCTTC. It specifies CASSTPGLAGYNEQFF.

This clonotype has a count of ten or more. The rearrangement links TRBV7-6 to TRBJ1-1; D remains unclear. The CDR3 is made up of 14 amino acids. V lost 6 bases to trimming and J lost 1 base, with 12 bases between them. CDR1 is SGHVS and CDR2 is FNYEAQ in the germline V gene. CDR3 DNA sequence: TGTGCCAGCAGTCCCGGGTCCAAGAACACTGAAGCTTTCTTT. Protein: CASSPGSKNTEAFF.